These 31 T cell receptor beta chains came from one sample sequenced in a study of response to subunit inactivated influenza vaccine. TCRdb independently ran MiXCR on the RT-PCR reads; one entry per CDR3 protein. The repertoire holds roughly 780,000 distinct CDR3 sequences, with approximately 17% as singletons. Sample: PBMCs from blood, taken about 5 days after vaccination. The source of these receptors is a man in his fifties who received an inactivated influenza vaccine.

The chain joins TRBV20-1 to TRBJ1-1; 7 bases match TRBD1. After removal of 3 bases from V and 2 bases from J, the junction contained 9 bases not matched to a gene. Per the germline V gene, CDR1 is DFQATT and CDR2 is SNEGSKA (reference sequence). The CDR3 spans 15 residues. This CDR3 reads CSARRGRLINTEAFF. CDR3 coding DNA: TGCAGTGCTAGGAGGGGGCGCCTTATCAACACTGAAGCTTTCTTT.

This sequence joins TRBV7-8 and TRBJ2-2; D may match TRBD1 or TRBD2 (5 bases each). The CDR3 length is 12 residues. The germline V gene has CDR1 SGHVS and CDR2 FQNEAQ. Deletions cut 6 bases from V and 8 bases from J, with 10 bases between. The CDR3 loop is CASRGVGGELFF. As DNA, the CDR3 is TGTGCCAGCAGGGGGGTAGGGGGGGAGCTGTTTTTT.

This clonotype was counted a few times. The V gene is TRBV4-1, the J gene TRBJ2-6; 10 nucleotides align to TRBD2. This CDR3 contains 21 residues. J gave up 0 bases and V 0 bases, and 11 bases lay outside the gene matches. From germline, CDR1 is MGHRA and CDR2 YSYEKL. The DNA of the CDR3 is TGCGCCAGCAGCCAAGAGTTAGCGGGGGGACTATCTCGCTCTGGGGCCAACGTCCTGACTTTC. This sequence encodes CASSQELAGGLSRSGANVLTF.

This clonotype turned up a few times. V is TRBV20-1 and J is TRBJ2-7, with a possible D match to TRBD1 (6 bases). From germline, CDR1 is DFQATT and CDR2 SNEGSKA (reference sequence). With 5 bases removed from V and 4 bases from J, the gap between germline ends came to 12 bases. The CDR3 consists of 12 residues. The CDR3 sequence: CSAAQGRYEQYF. DNA for the CDR3: TGCAGTGCTGCACAGGGTCGGTACGAGCAGTACTTC.

The chain has TRBV7-2 and TRBJ1-2; D is unclear. The CDR3 is made up of 14 amino acids. Germline values: CDR1 SGHTA, CDR2 FQGNSA. With 1 base removed from V and 4 bases from J, the gap between germline ends came to 10 bases. The CDR3 protein is CASSLGKVLYGYTF. CDR3 DNA sequence: TGTGCCAGCAGCTTAGGCAAGGTCCTCTATGGCTACACCTTC.

The chain links TRBV20-1 to TRBJ1-2; D not certain. Germline lookup yields CDR1 DFQATT and CDR2 SNEGSKA (reference sequence). This CDR3 has 14 amino acids. The V gene lost 3 bases and the J gene lost 8 bases, with 19 bases spanning the gap. The CDR3 here is CSASRHGQREGYTF. The DNA for the CDR3 is TGCAGTGCTAGTAGGCACGGCCAAAGGGAGGGCTACACCTTC.

The genes are TRBV9 and TRBJ2-5; 8 nucleotides line up with TRBD2. V lost 3 bases, J lost 2 bases, and 6 bases stayed unmatched. There are 15 residues in the CDR3. CDR1 is SGDLS and CDR2 is YYNGEE in the germline V gene. This CDR3 reads CASSASSGSQETQYF. DNA for the CDR3: TGTGCCAGCAGCGCTTCTAGCGGGTCGCAAGAGACCCAGTACTTC. The variable domain in full, completed from reference TRBV9 and TRBJ2-5, reads DSGVTQTPKHLITATGQRVTLRCSPRSGDLSVYWYQQSLDQGLQFLIQYYNGEERAKGNILERFSAQQFPDLHSELNLSSLELGDSALYFCASSASSGSQETQYFGPGTRLLVL.

This clonotype was recorded many times. The V and J genes are TRBV29-1 and TRBJ2-5; TRBD2 might be the D (5 bases). CDR1 SQVTM and CDR2 ANQGSEA come from the germline V gene. Trimming took 5 bases from V and 5 from J, leaving 15 bases between them. The CDR3 totals 13 residues. This CDR3 reads CSVKIGGLETQYF. As DNA, the CDR3 is TGCAGCGTTAAAATTGGAGGTCTGGAGACCCAGTACTTC.

The V and J genes are TRBV2 and TRBJ2-1; the D is unclear. With 2 bases removed from V and 0 bases from J, the gap between germline ends came to 8 bases. From germline, CDR1 is SNHLY and CDR2 FYNNEI. This CDR3 region has 15 residues. This CDR3 is CASSETLGSYNEQFF. DNA of the CDR3: TGTGCCAGCAGTGAAACCCTAGGCTCCTACAATGAGCAGTTCTTC.

The V call is TRBV7-9, the J call TRBJ2-4; TRBD2 matches at 11 bases. This CDR3 has 17 residues. Germline assignment: CDR1 SEHNR and CDR2 FQNEAQ (reference sequence). The V and J ends lost 3 bases and 5 bases, in that order; junction bases with no gene match: 9. CDR3 protein: CASSFGLAGGSQNIQYF. The CDR3 coding sequence is TGTGCCAGCAGCTTCGGTCTAGCGGGAGGATCCCAAAACATTCAGTACTTC.

The CDR3 DNA follows: TGTGCCAGCAGCGTAGGAGCGGGACAGGGCACAGATACGCAGTATTTT. Translating it yields CASSVGAGQGTDTQYF. V is TRBV9 and J is TRBJ2-3; D might be TRBD1 (8 bases). There are 16 residues in the CDR3. Germline assignment: CDR1 SGDLS and CDR2 YYNGEE. The ends were cut back, 0 bases at V and 1 base at J, with 12 bases in the middle.

The chain employs TRBV29-1 and TRBJ2-3; D not resolved. The CDR3 length is 16 residues. The V and J ends lost 2 bases and 1 base respectively, with 16 bases between them. Germline V gives CDR1 SQVTM, CDR2 ANQGSEA. The CDR3 DNA reads TGCAGCGTTGAAACGTTGGGCAGGTCAGGCACAGATACGCAGTATTTT. Protein sequence: CSVETLGRSGTDTQYF.

The sample holds a few counts of this clonotype. This rearrangement joins TRBV7-6 to TRBJ2-1, with 7 bases fitting TRBD1. Unmatched junction bases numbered 12, after V lost 5 bases and J lost 5 bases. The CDR3 sequence is 16 residues long. Germline values: CDR1 SGHVS, CDR2 FNYEAQ. The chain's CDR3 is CASSRRDSLLNNEQFF. The CDR3 DNA reads as TGTGCCAGCAGCCGCCGGGACAGTCTATTAAACAATGAGCAGTTCTTC.

V is TRBV20-1 and J is TRBJ2-1; 10 bases are a match to TRBD2. V dropped 1 base and J dropped 4; count of bases not matched to a gene: 4. CDR3 length equals 15 residues. Germline-derived CDR1 and CDR2 are DFQATT and SNEGSKA (reference sequence). Here the CDR3 reads CSARVTGLAYNEQFF. DNA for the CDR3: TGCAGTGCTAGAGTCACGGGACTAGCGTACAATGAGCAGTTCTTC.

In this sample, this clonotype turned up a few times. The chain recombines TRBV6-2 or TRBV6-3 with TRBJ2-1, with D hard to call. The CDR3 consists of 15 residues. Germline CDR1 and CDR2: MNHEY and SVGEGT. Trimming stripped 0 bases from V and 1 base from J, with 7 bases between. The DNA for the CDR3 is TGTGCCAGCAGTTACTCTATCGGGTCCTACAATGAGCAGTTCTTC. Its translation is CASSYSIGSYNEQFF.

This clonotype appeared a few times. This sequence joins TRBV29-1 and TRBJ1-1; 7 bases agree with TRBD1. The germline V gene encodes CDR1 SQVTM and CDR2 ANQGSEA. The CDR3 spans 13 residues. Trimming took 3 bases from V and 6 from J; bases not matched to a gene: 7. DNA for the CDR3: TGCAGCGTTGATCCAGGGGGTCTCGCTGAAGCTTTCTTT. Translating gives CSVDPGGLAEAFF.

This clonotype was seen a few times. The gene calls are TRBV15 and TRBJ1-2, with 12 bases identical to TRBD1. There are 15 residues in the CDR3. Germline CDR1 reads LNHNV; CDR2 reads YYDKDF (reference sequence). Trimming cost V 3 bases and J 7 bases; bases outside gene matches: 6. The CDR3 loop is CATSRGDRGHPGYTF. The CDR3 region has the DNA TGTGCCACCAGCAGGGGGGACAGGGGGCATCCTGGCTACACCTTC.

This clonotype has only a few counts. The rearrangement uses TRBV5-1 and TRBJ2-7; 9 bases line up with TRBD2. The germline gives CDR1 SGHRS, CDR2 YFSETQ. V shed 1 base and J 0 bases; nucleotides not matched to a gene: 8. The CDR3 contains 17 residues. CDR3 in amino acids: CASSLLASGALSYEQYF. Written as DNA, the CDR3 is TGCGCCAGCAGCTTGCTGGCTAGCGGGGCCCTCTCCTACGAGCAGTACTTC.

The chain combines TRBV9 with TRBJ1-1, with D unresolved. From germline, CDR1 is SGDLS and CDR2 YYNGEE. V was pared by 5 bases and J by 4 bases, with 18 bases between. This CDR3 has 15 residues. This CDR3 reads CASSLDGREGTEAFF. The CDR3 DNA sequence: TGTGCCAGCAGTCTAGATGGGAGAGAGGGCACTGAAGCTTTCTTT.

This clonotype has ten or more counts. CDR3 residues: CAGSREGPAYEQYF. CDR3 DNA: TGTGCAGGATCGAGGGAGGGGCCGGCCTACGAGCAGTACTTC. The V and J genes are TRBV2 and TRBJ2-7, with 7 bases identical to TRBD2. The germline CDR1 and CDR2 sequences are SNHLY and FYNNEI. This CDR3 is built from 14 residues.

The chain links TRBV11-2 to TRBJ2-7; D is uncertain. V lost 0 bases and J lost 0, with 9 bases in between. CDR1 is SGHAT and CDR2 is FQNNGV in the germline V gene. This CDR3 is 15 amino acids long. The CDR3 loop is CASSLDLLNSYEQYF. The CDR3 DNA sequence: TGTGCCAGCAGCTTAGACCTCCTAAACTCCTACGAGCAGTACTTC.

This chain links TRBV20-1 with TRBJ2-7; possibly TRBD1 for D (6 bases). V lost 6 bases and J lost 4, with 10 bases in between. The CDR3 covers 11 residues. Germline V gives CDR1 DFQATT, CDR2 SNEGSKA (reference sequence). CDR3 region: CSADRMYEQYF. DNA for the CDR3: TGCAGTGCGGACAGAATGTACGAGCAGTACTTC.

V and J are TRBV4-2 and TRBJ2-3; unclear D gene. Trimming shortened V by 0 bases and J by 4 bases, and 8 bases separated the two germline ends. CDR3 length equals 14 residues. Germline V gene lookup returns CDR1 LGHNA and CDR2 YNFKEQ. In nucleotides, the CDR3 is TGTGCCAGCAGCCAAGAACCGCTAGCAGATACGCAGTATTTT. Translating gives CASSQEPLADTQYF.

A few counts support this clonotype. This chain uses TRBV12-3 or TRBV12-4 with TRBJ2-5; D is possibly TRBD2 (5 bases). The CDR3 totals 15 residues. V lost 1 base and J 5 bases, leaving 14 bases between the germline ends. Written as DNA, the CDR3 is TGTGCCAGCAGTTTAGGCCCGGGATCCCCGGAGACCCAGTACTTC. It encodes CASSLGPGSPETQYF.

In the case of this clonotype: Given a much more abundant clone one base away, this may be a read error. The V gene is TRBV5-1, the J gene TRBJ2-7; D is unresolved. Germline assignment: CDR1 SGHRS and CDR2 YFSETQ. This CDR3 region has 11 residues. CDR3 coding DNA: TGCGCCAGCAGCTTGGGGTCATACGAGTGCTTC. Translated: CASSLGSYECF. The full variable domain, its missing parts supplied by reference TRBV5-1 and TRBJ2-7, is KAGVTQTPRYLIKTRGQQVTLSCSPISGHRSVSWYQQTPGQGLQFLFEYFSETQRNKGNFPGRFSGRQFSNSRSEMNVSTLELGDSALYLCASSLGSYECFGPGTRLTVT.

This CDR3 reads CASSQDTSRGPQHF. CDR3 bases: TGTGCCAGCAGCCAAGATACGAGCCGCGGGCCCCAGCATTTT. This chain connects TRBV3-1 to TRBJ1-5; no reliable D call. CDR1 is LGHDT, CDR2 YNNKEL, per germline (reference sequence). V dropped 0 bases and J dropped 9 bases, with 12 bases sitting between them. The CDR3 is 14 amino acids.

This clonotype was counted many times. The V gene is TRBV7-3, the J gene TRBJ2-1; D is unresolved. The germline V gene has CDR1 SGHTA and CDR2 FQGTGA. Trimming removed 1 base at V and 8 bases at J, with 12 bases between. The CDR3 has 14 amino acids. CDR3 in amino acids: CASSLNGVIDEQFF. The CDR3 bases are TGTGCCAGCAGCTTAAACGGCGTTATTGATGAGCAGTTCTTC.

This clonotype was counted only a few times. V usage is TRBV11-2 and J usage is TRBJ2-3; 10 bases line up with TRBD2. This CDR3 is 18 amino acids long. Germline V CDR1 and CDR2: SGHAT, FQNNGV. V lost 3 bases to trimming and J lost 0 bases; unmatched junction nucleotides: 9. This CDR3 reads CASSLTWLAGESTDTQYF. The CDR3 DNA sequence: TGTGCCAGCAGCTTGACTTGGCTAGCGGGAGAAAGCACAGATACGCAGTATTTT.

This clonotype was found a few times. The rearrangement links TRBV3-1 to TRBJ1-6; D gene uncertain. In germline, CDR1 is LGHDT, CDR2 YNNKEL (reference sequence). The CDR3 runs to 14 residues. V lost 2 bases to trimming and J lost 10 bases, with 12 bases between them. In DNA, the CDR3 is TGTGCCAGCAGCCAAACATGGGAAGGCTCACCCCTCCACTTT. Protein product: CASSQTWEGSPLHF.

This chain uses TRBV15 with TRBJ2-5; 12 bases align to TRBD2. The CDR3 loop spans 18 amino acids. V trimming: 1 base; J trimming: 4 bases; junction bases outside the gene matches: 10. Germline CDR1 reads LNHNV; CDR2 reads YYDKDF (reference sequence). Written as DNA, the CDR3 is TGTGCCACCAGCAGAGGACTCAGACTAGCGGGAGAAGGAGAGACCCAGTACTTC. It specifies CATSRGLRLAGEGETQYF.

The table lists this clonotype with many counts. V usage is TRBV5-1 and J usage is TRBJ2-2, with TRBD1 identical over 8 bases. The junction had 8 bases not matched to a gene; V was cut back by 4 bases and J by 6 bases. The CDR3 has 15 residues. Germline lookup yields CDR1 SGHRS and CDR2 YFSETQ. For the CDR3, the DNA is TGCGCCAGCAGCCTACGGGACAGGAGGGCCGGGGAGCTGTTTTTT. This sequence encodes CASSLRDRRAGELFF.